This record concerns one T cell receptor beta chain sequence. The antigen it binds to is not known. Base-call qualities are not available, and no considerably larger clone is one nucleotide away. The CDR3 spans 16 residues, from the cysteine through the phenylalanine. Only CDR3 DNA is held: 48 bases, read in frame from base 1. The junction shows trimming of 0 bases on V and 2 bases on J, plus 14 bases between the germline ends. The CDR1 and CDR2 encoded by the germline V gene are MNHEY and SVGEGT. The CDR3 regions of human TCRbeta chains were subjected to immunosequencing. In the authors' own workflow: Repertoire TCRs were matched against a reference library of SARS-CoV-2-specific TCRs generated with the MIRA antigen-specificity platform. Breadth was defined as the fraction of unique TCRs that were SARS-CoV-2-associated. Depth was defined as the fraction of total T cells that were SARS-CoV-2-associated. Each spike-specific TCR was assigned to its reactive spike region and to a CD4 or CD8 class using the MIRA data. Log10-transformed breadth and depth values were compared by one-way ANOVA with Sidak's multiple comparisons tests. The table was pulled from immuneACCESS by TCRdb, which kept in-frame rearrangements only. Such tables lose some clones; where checked, under half of the loss comes from unresolved V genes, and the rest has no known cause. That table gives V, J and clone size, and the DNA gave D and trimming. Counted in this sample were roughly 180,000 clones; approximately 90% of them appeared once. Approximately 2% of the sample is taken by the ten largest.

This record belongs to a study of T cell responses to AZD1222 COVID-19 vaccine (dated by TCRdb to the early 2020s). About the full investigation: AZD1222 recipients with second doses at about 4 weeks or about 12 weeks were pooled, because spike-specific TCR depth and breadth did not differ between schedules. TCR sequencing covered 233 trial participants: 200 to 210 given two doses of AZD1222 and around 25 given two doses of MenACWY control vaccine. Enrollment into the trials was organized by age into subgroups of 18-55, 56-69 and 70-plus years, and those subgroups contained roughly 140, 27 and 60 TCR-sequenced participants, respectively.

Study-wide conclusions, independent of this receptor: CD4 TCRs associated with the vaccine covered the entire spike protein, and the dominant responses were in regions 160-218 and 743-854. After two AZD1222 doses, both the breadth and the depth of spike-specific TCRs were significantly higher than at day 0 and than in MenACWY recipients. Reportedly, almost half of the unique spike-specific TCRs recognized epitopes lying outside the regions that are mutated in the B.1.351 and B.1.1.7 variants. In the small 56-69-year group, the increase in depth fell short of significance, most likely because of low power. Because no day 14 peak-response samples were available, the repertoires could be characterized only after the peak T cell response. Participants were mostly white British, with more females than males. The authors suggested clonal diversity may have been underestimated. Only a handful of AZD1222 recipients were SARS-CoV-2 seropositive at baseline, limiting conclusions about previously exposed vaccinees.

The sample's time point label, decoded: baseline before first vaccination. Samples from vaccinated people were obtained from the UK trials COV001 and COV002, which included a single-blind randomized controlled phase 2/3 trial of AZD1222 (ChAdOx1 nCoV-19) in healthy adults. For TCRbeta chain sequencing, PBMC samples were collected from trial participants at day 0 and at day 28 after the second dose. This sequence originates from an adult in good health. The chain uses TRBV6-2 or TRBV6-3 and TRBJ2-7; TRBD2 is perhaps the D gene, given 6 matching bases. The source was peripheral blood, collected on day 0 of AZD1222 vaccination. The sequence in DNA is TGTGCCAGCAGTTACTCAGGGGCGGGACCCACCTACGAGCAGTACTTC. It specifies CASSYSGAGPTYEQYF.